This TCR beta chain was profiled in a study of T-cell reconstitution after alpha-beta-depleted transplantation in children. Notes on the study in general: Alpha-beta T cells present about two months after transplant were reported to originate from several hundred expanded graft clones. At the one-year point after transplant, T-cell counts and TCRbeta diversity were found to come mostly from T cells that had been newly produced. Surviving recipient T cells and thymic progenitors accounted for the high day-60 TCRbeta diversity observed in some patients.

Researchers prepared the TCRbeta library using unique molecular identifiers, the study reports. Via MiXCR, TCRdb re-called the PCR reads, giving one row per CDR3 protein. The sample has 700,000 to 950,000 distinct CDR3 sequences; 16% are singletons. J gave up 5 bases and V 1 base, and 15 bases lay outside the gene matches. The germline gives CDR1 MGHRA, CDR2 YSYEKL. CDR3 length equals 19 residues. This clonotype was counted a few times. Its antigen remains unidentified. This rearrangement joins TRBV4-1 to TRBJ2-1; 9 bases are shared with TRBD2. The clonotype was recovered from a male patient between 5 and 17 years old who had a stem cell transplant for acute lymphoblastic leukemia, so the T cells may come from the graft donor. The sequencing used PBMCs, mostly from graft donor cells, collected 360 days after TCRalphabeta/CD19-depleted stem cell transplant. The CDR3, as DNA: TGCGCCAGCAGCCAAGCTTTTTATCTGGGCGGGAGGGGAGACAATGAGCAGTTCTTC. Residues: CASSQAFYLGGRGDNEQFF.